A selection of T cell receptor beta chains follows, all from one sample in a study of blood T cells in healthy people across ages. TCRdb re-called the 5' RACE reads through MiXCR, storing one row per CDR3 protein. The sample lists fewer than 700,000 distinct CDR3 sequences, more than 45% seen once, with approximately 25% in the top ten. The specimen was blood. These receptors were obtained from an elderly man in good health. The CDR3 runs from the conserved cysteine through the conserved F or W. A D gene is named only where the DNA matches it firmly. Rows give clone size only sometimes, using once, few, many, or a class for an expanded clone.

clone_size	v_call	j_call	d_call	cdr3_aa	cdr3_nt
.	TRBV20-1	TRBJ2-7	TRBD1	CSALNRDRGLYEQYF	TGCAGTGCTTTAAATCGGGACAGGGGGCTCTACGAGCAGTACTTC
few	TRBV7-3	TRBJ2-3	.	CASSSGGKSTDTQYF	TGTGCCAGCAGCTCCGGCGGGAAGAGCACAGATACGCAGTATTTT
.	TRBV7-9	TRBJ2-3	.	CASSLVVTSTDTQYF	TGTGCCAGCAGCTTAGTCGTGACCAGCACAGATACGCAGTATTTT
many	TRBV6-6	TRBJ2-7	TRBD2	CASSNGGDYEQYF	TGTGCCAGCAGCAACGGGGGGGACTACGAGCAGTACTTC
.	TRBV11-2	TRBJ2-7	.	CASSLDRRGYEQYF	TGTGCCAGCAGCTTAGATCGGCGGGGCTACGAGCAGTACTTC
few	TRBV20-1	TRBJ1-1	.	CSLSGPTEAFF	TGCAGTTTATCAGGGCCTACTGAAGCTTTCTTT
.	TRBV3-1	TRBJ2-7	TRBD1	CASSQAGGPTYEQYF	TGTGCCAGCAGTCAAGCAGGGGGTCCGACCTACGAGCAGTACTTC
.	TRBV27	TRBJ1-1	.	CASSFLLGQLDQTEAFF	TGTGCCAGCAGTTTCCTTCTGGGCCAGTTGGACCAAACTGAAGCTTTCTTT
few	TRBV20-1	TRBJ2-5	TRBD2	CSARRLAGLQETQYF	TGCAGTGCTAGGCGACTAGCGGGGCTACAAGAGACCCAGTACTTC
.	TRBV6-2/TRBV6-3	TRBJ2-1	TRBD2	CASSYSMASGSYNEQFF	TGTGCCAGCAGTTACTCGATGGCTAGCGGTTCCTACAATGAGCAGTTCTTC
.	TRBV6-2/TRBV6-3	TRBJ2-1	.	CASKTSYNEQFF	TGTGCCAGCAAAACCTCCTACAATGAGCAGTTCTTC
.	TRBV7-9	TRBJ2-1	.	CASTSGVFSYNEQFF	TGTGCCAGCACCTCAGGGGTTTTCTCCTACAATGAGCAGTTCTTC
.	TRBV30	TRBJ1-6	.	CAWNGQGNSPLHF	TGTGCCTGGAACGGCCAGGGTAATTCACCCCTCCACTTT
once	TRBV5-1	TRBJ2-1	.	CASSAGRNGDEQFF	TGCGCCAGCAGCGCGGGACGGAATGGCGATGAGCAGTTCTTC
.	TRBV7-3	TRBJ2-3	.	CASGLVSTDTQYF	TGTGCCAGCGGGCTCGTGAGCACAGATACGCAGTATTTT
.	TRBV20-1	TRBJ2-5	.	CSAPKGGLETQYF	TGCAGTGCTCCTAAAGGCGGGTTGGAGACCCAGTACTTC
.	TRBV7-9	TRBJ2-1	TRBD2	CASSYSGTGPYNEQFF	TGTGCCAGCAGCTATAGCGGGACGGGACCCTACAATGAGCAGTTCTTC
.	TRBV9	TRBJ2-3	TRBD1	CASSVGQGAMDTQYF	TGTGCCAGCAGCGTAGGGCAGGGGGCAATGGATACGCAGTATTTT
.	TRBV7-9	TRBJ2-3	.	CASSRTQGGADTQYF	TGTGCCAGCAGCAGGACACAGGGGGGGGCAGATACGCAGTATTTT
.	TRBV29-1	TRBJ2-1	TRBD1	CSVEDRGRYNEQFF	TGCAGCGTTGAGGACAGGGGACGCTACAATGAGCAGTTCTTC
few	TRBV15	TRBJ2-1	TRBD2	CATSRARVTGLAPKNEQFF	TGTGCCACCAGCAGAGCCAGGGTAACGGGACTAGCCCCCAAGAATGAGCAGTTCTTC
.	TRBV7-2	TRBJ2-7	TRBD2	CASSTGLASYEQYF	TGTGCCAGCAGCACGGGACTAGCCAGCTACGAGCAGTACTTC
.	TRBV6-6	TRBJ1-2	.	CASSLDTLGYGYTF	TGTGCCAGCAGTCTCGACACCCTGGGCTATGGCTACACCTTC
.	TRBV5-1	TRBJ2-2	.	CASSLQGVTGELFF	TGCGCCAGCAGCTTGCAGGGCGTCACCGGGGAGCTGTTTTTT
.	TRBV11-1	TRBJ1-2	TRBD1	CASSPTGGRNYGYTF	TGTGCCAGCAGCCCTACAGGGGGTCGAAACTATGGCTACACCTTC
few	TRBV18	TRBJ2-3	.	CASSPPSAASTDTQYF	TGTGCCAGCTCACCACCATCTGCCGCTAGCACAGATACGCAGTATTTT
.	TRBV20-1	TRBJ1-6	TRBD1	CSARDMGRGNSPLHF	TGCAGTGCTAGAGATATGGGCAGGGGGAATTCACCCCTCCACTTT
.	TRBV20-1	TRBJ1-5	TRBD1	CSAREGGGAGQPQHF	TGCAGTGCTAGAGAAGGAGGGGGCGCGGGGCAGCCCCAGCATTTT
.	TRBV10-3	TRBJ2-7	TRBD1	CAITKGQGAYEQYF	TGCGCCATCACAAAGGGACAGGGGGCTTACGAGCAGTACTTC
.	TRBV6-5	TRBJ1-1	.	CASGYSSRNTEAFF	TGTGCCAGCGGTTACTCGTCCAGGAACACTGAAGCTTTCTTT
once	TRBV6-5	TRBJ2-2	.	CASSYSRRGDTGELFF	TGTGCCAGCAGTTACTCGAGGAGGGGCGACACCGGGGAGCTGTTTTTT
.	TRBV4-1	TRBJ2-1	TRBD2	CASSPRLATYNEQFF	TGCGCCAGCAGCCCCCGACTAGCGACCTACAATGAACAGTTCTTC
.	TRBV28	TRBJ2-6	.	CASSPGSSRGANVLTF	TGTGCCAGCAGTCCTGGGTCGAGCCGGGGGGCCAACGTCCTGACTTTC
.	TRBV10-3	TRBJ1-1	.	CAISVGENTEAFF	TGTGCCATCAGTGTTGGGGAGAACACTGAAGCTTTCTTT
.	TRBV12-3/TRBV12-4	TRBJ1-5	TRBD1	CASSLGPRGSGNQPQHF	TGTGCCAGCAGCCTCGGACCCAGGGGGTCGGGCAATCAGCCCCAGCATTTT
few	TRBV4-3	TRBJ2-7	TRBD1	CASSQDVGQSSYEQYF	TGCGCCAGCAGCCAAGATGTGGGACAGAGCTCCTACGAGCAGTACTTC
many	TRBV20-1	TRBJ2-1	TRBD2	CSARDVGRISGSMNEQFF	TGCAGTGCTAGAGATGTAGGTCGGATTAGCGGGAGTATGAATGAGCAGTTCTTC
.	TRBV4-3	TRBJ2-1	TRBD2	CASSQVLGLAGGHGYNEQFF	TGCGCCAGCAGCCAAGTCCTGGGACTAGCGGGAGGGCATGGGTACAATGAGCAGTTCTTC
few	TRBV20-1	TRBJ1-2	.	CSARELPGDNYGYTF	TGCAGTGCTAGAGAACTCCCAGGGGATAACTATGGCTACACCTTC
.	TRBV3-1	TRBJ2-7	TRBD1	CASSPGTGALYEQYF	TGTGCCAGCAGCCCGGGGACAGGGGCCCTCTACGAGCAGTACTTC
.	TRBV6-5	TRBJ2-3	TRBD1	CASSYRRDSSTQYF	TGTGCCAGCAGTTACAGAAGGGACAGCAGCACGCAGTATTTT
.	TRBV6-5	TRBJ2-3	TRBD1	CASSFSGLTGADTQYF	TGTGCCAGCAGTTTCTCGGGCCTAACAGGGGCCGATACGCAGTATTTT
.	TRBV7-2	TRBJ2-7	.	CASSLSMVREQYF	TGTGCCAGCAGCTTATCAATGGTGAGGGAGCAGTACTTC
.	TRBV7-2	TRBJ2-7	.	CASSLDWARSYEQYF	TGTGCCAGCAGCTTAGATTGGGCCAGATCCTACGAGCAGTACTTC
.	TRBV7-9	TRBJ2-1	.	CASSPVGTVSYNEQFF	TGTGCCAGCAGCCCGGTCGGGACGGTTTCCTACAATGAGCAGTTCTTC
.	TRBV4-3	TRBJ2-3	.	CASSPNANPGARTDTQYF	TGCGCCAGCAGCCCGAATGCGAACCCAGGGGCAAGGACAGATACGCAGTATTTT
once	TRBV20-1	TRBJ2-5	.	CSARVDRDRETQYF	TGCAGTGCTAGAGTGGACAGAGACCGAGAGACCCAGTACTTC
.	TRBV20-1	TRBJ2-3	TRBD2	CSARPGGPNTDTQYF	TGCAGTGCTAGGCCGGGGGGGCCTAACACAGATACGCAGTATTTT
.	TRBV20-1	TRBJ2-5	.	CSARDSRTMETQYF	TGCAGTGCTAGAGATTCGAGGACTATGGAGACCCAGTACTTC
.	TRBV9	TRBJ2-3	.	CASSVGGTDQDTQYF	TGTGCCAGCAGCGTAGGCGGGACCGATCAGGATACGCAGTATTTT
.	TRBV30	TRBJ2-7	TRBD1	CAWSIGTESYEQYF	TGTGCCTGGAGTATCGGGACAGAGTCCTACGAGCAGTACTTC
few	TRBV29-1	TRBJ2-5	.	CSVEAAPVETQYF	TGCAGCGTTGAAGCGGCACCGGTAGAGACCCAGTACTTC
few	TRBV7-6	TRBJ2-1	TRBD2	CASSLTSASDEQFF	TGTGCCAGCAGTTTGACTAGCGCCAGCGATGAGCAGTTCTTC
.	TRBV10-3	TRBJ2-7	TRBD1	CAIGSGTETYEQYF	TGTGCCATCGGTTCCGGGACAGAAACCTACGAGCAGTACTTC
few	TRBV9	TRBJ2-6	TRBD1	CASSERPGQGVSGANVLTF	TGTGCCAGCAGCGAGAGACCCGGACAGGGCGTCTCTGGGGCCAACGTCCTGACTTTC
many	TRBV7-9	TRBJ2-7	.	CASSHLPTGRDYEQYF	TGTGCCAGCAGCCACCTCCCCACAGGGAGGGATTACGAGCAGTACTTC
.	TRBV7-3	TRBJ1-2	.	CASSLRGYPPNYGYTF	TGTGCCAGCAGCTTAAGGGGGTACCCACCTAACTATGGCTACACCTTC